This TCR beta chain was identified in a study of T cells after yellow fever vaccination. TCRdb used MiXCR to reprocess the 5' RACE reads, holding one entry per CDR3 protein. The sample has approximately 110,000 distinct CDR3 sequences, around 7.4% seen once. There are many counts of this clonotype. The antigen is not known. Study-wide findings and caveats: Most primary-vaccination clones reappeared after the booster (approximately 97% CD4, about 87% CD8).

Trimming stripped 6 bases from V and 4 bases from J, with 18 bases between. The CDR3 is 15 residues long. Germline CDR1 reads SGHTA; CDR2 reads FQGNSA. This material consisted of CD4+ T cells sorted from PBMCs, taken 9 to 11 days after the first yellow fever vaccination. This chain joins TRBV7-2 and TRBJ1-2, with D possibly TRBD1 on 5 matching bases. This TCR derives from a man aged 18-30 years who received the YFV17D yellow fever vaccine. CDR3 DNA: TGTGCCAGCAGAACCGGCCGGGACCACGGCTATGGCTACACCTTC. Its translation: CASRTGRDHGYGYTF.